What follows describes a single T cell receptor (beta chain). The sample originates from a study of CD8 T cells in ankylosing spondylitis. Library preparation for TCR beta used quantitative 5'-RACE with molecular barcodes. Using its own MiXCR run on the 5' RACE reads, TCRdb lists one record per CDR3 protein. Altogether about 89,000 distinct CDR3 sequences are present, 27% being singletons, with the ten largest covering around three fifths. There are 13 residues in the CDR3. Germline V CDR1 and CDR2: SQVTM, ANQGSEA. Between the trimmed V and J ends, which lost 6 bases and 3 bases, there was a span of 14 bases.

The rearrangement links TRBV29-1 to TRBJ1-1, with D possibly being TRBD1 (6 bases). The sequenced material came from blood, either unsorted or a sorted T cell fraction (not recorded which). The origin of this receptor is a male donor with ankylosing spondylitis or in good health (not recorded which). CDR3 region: CSVIRGVDTEAFF. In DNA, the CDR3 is TGCAGCGTAATAAGGGGGGTGGACACTGAAGCTTTCTTT.